This T cell receptor beta chain was observed in a study of cytomegalovirus exposure and HLA in healthy donors. Study at large: Most donors, around 81% of a few hundred genotyped, fell in the Caucasian-associated ancestry cluster. Study-level points and caveats: Further analysis, carried out later, found HLA-associated TCR beta chains more clonally expanded than equally common other chains. Beyond CMV serostatus, there was no information to go on about immune exposure. One later analysis reportedly identified an Asian-associated ancestry cluster that showed fewer N-insertions than the roughly 640-donor mean.

In the case of this clone: Its specificity is not known.

The PCR ran on 60 Vbeta and 13 Jbeta primers. The table came from immunoSEQ multiplex PCR; TCRdb's copy has only in-frame clones and leaves some out. The sample comprises 150,000 to 200,000 clones, 80% to 90% of which are singletons, and less than 2% rests with the top ten. CDR3 length: 17 residues. Trimming removed 1 base from V and 1 base from J; junction bases left unmatched: 9. Germline V gene lookup returns CDR1 SQVTM and CDR2 ANQGSEA. The receptor comes from a woman under 30 in good health and CMV-seronegative. The material sequenced was PBMCs. This chain connects TRBV29-1 to TRBJ2-5; 10 bases map to TRBD2. In DNA, the CDR3 is TGCAGCGTTGAAGTTCGGGCTAGCGGGAGATTCCAAGAGACCCAGTACTTC. It is translated as CSVEVRASGRFQETQYF.